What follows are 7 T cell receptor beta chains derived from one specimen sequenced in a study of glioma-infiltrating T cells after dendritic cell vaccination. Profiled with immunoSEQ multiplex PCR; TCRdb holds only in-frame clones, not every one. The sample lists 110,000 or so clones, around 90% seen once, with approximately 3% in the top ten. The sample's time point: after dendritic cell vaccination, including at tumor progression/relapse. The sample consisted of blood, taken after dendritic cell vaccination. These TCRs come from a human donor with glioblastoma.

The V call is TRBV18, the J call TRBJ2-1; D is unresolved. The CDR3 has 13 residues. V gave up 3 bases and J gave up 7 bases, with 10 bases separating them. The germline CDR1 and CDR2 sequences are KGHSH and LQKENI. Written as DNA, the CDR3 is TGTGCCAGCTCACCCCCCCGGGTAAATGAGCAGTTCTTC. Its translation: CASSPPRVNEQFF.

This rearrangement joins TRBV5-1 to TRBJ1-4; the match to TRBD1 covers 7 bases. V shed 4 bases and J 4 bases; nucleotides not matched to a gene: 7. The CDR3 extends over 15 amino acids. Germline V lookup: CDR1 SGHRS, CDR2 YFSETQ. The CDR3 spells CASSPGQTLNEKLFF. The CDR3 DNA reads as TGCGCCAGCAGCCCGGGACAGACCCTTAATGAAAAACTGTTTTTT. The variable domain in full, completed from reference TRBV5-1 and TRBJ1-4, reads KAGVTQTPRYLIKTRGQQVTLSCSPISGHRSVSWYQQTPGQGLQFLFEYFSETQRNKGNFPGRFSGRQFSNSRSEMNVSTLELGDSALYLCASSPGQTLNEKLFFGSGTQLSVL.

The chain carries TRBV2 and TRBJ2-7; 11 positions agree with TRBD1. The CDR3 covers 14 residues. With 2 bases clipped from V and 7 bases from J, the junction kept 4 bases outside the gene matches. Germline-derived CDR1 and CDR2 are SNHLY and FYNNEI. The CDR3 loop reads CASSESGTGGEQYF. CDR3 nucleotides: TGTGCCAGCAGTGAATCCGGGACAGGGGGTGAGCAGTACTTC.

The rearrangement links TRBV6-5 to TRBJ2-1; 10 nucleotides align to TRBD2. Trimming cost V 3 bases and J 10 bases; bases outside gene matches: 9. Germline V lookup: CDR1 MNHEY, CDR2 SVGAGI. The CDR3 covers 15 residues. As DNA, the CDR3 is TGTGCCAGCAGTTATTTCCTAGCGGGAGTGCAAGAGCAGTTCTTC. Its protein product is CASSYFLAGVQEQFF.

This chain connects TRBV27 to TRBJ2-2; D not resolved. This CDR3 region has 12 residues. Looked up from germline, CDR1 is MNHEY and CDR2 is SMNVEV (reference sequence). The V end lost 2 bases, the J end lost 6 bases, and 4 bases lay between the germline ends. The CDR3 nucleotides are TGTGCCAGCAGTTTACAGTCCGGGGAGCTGTTTTTT. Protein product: CASSLQSGELFF.

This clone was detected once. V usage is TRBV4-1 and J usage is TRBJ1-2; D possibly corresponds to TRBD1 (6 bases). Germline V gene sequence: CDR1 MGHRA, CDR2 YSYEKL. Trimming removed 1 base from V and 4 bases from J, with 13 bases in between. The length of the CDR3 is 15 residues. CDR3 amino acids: CASSQGSGAGYGYTF. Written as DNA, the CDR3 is TGCGCCAGCAGCCAAGGGTCAGGGGCAGGCTATGGCTACACCTTC.

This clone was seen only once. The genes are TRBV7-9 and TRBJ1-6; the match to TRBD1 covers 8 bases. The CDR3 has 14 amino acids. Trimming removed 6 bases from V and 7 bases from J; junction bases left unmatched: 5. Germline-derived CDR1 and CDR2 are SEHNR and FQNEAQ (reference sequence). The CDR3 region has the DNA TGTGCCAGCAGGATGGGACAGGACAATTCACCCCTCCACTTT. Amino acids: CASRMGQDNSPLHF.